Here is one T cell receptor (beta chain) with its context. What it recognizes is unknown. This entry comes from a study of T cells in Graves' hyperthyroidism and ophthalmopathy. Amplification of TCR beta CDR3 regions was performed using RNA transcripts as template. HTBI primers were used for first-round RT-PCR of the TCR CDR3. From the multiplex PCR reads, TCRdb called clonotypes with MiXCR, one entry per CDR3 protein. The profile shows under 750,000 distinct CDR3 sequences, 18% of them singletons. Study observations and caveats: Prediction of ophthalmopathy progression came a median around 6 months pre-onset. Blood also held most thyroid clonotypes expanded beyond 0.001.

Researchers barred patients who had uncontrolled infection, other autoimmune disease, pregnancy or lactation. This receptor was obtained from a woman in her 50s with Graves' hyperthyroidism that later progressed to Graves' ophthalmopathy. Sample: blood.

This CDR3 reads CATSEPDGGETQYF. CDR3 DNA: TGTGCCACCAGTGAACCGGACGGCGGGGAGACCCAGTACTTC. V and J are TRBV24-1 and TRBJ2-5; D possibly corresponds to TRBD2 (5 bases). V lost 4 bases to trimming and J lost 5 bases, with 13 bases between them. The CDR3 is made up of 14 amino acids. Germline-derived CDR1 and CDR2 are KGHDR and SFDVKD.